The rows below give T cell receptor beta chains drawn from one sample of a study of blood T cell repertoires in COVID-19. Sequenced by immunoSEQ multiplex PCR; TCRdb stores in-frame clones only, minus some. The data show more than 200,000 clones, 80% to 90% seen once. The sample comprised peripheral blood. The source of these receptors is a man aged 80 or over with acute or convalescent COVID-19. CDR3s leave out the opening cysteine and the closing phenylalanine or tryptophan. The order of the fields is J gene, D gene, CDR3 length, V gene, CDR3 protein. D genes are given only for firm matches.

TRBJ1-1,-,14,TRBV5-1,ASSLRPDTLGTEAF
TRBJ1-2,TRBD1,13,TRBV6-5,ASSKPGQGTYGYT
TRBJ1-5,TRBD1,13,TRBV18,ASSPDRGRNQPQH
TRBJ2-1,TRBD2,16,TRBV6-2/TRBV6-3,ASSSLFLTSGGYNEQF
TRBJ1-1,TRBD1,15,TRBV28,ASSPTGGGFRNTEAF
TRBJ2-1,TRBD2,12,TRBV18,ASSPSGGYNEQF
TRBJ2-3,-,12,TRBV5-6,ASSSGARTDTQY
TRBJ2-7,TRBD1,14,TRBV28,ASSFIQGSPSYEQY
TRBJ1-2,-,10,TRBV6-5,ASSREGYGYT
TRBJ1-5,-,12,TRBV6-6,ASSLRQNNQPQH
TRBJ2-6,-,13,TRBV7-2,ASSPDISGANVLT
TRBJ1-1,TRBD1,12,TRBV7-2,ASSLGQENTEAF
TRBJ2-3,TRBD2,14,TRBV5-4,ASSPRTSGVGDTQY
TRBJ2-7,TRBD2,13,TRBV5-1,ASSLGAGRGYEQY
TRBJ2-6,-,13,TRBV19,ASSFPGSGANVLT
TRBJ1-1,-,11,TRBV7-8,ASSSRQTREAF
TRBJ2-1,TRBD2,14,TRBV3-1/TRBV3-2,ASSQPGLAAYNEQF
TRBJ1-6,TRBD1,11,TRBV25-1,ASRGTVYSPLH
TRBJ2-7,-,11,TRBV12-3/TRBV12-4,ASRGTGSYEQY
TRBJ2-3,TRBD2,13,TRBV19,ASSIGAGVTDTQY
TRBJ1-5,-,14,TRBV19,ASRDGGVVRNQPQH
TRBJ1-4,-,12,TRBV19,ASCGRGRDEKLF
TRBJ2-1,TRBD1,8,TRBV20-1,SANRGEQF
TRBJ2-7,-,14,TRBV5-4,ASSLGRTATGYEQY
TRBJ1-1,-,14,TRBV6-2/TRBV6-3,ASSSPHRASNTEAF
TRBJ1-5,-,11,TRBV19,ASRLKGYQPQH
TRBJ2-5,TRBD1,14,TRBV10-3,AISPYTGTGGETQY
TRBJ2-3,-,12,TRBV7-8,ASSKAASTDTQY
TRBJ1-2,-,9,TRBV5-4,ASSSGYGYT
TRBJ2-7,-,13,TRBV5-4,ASSLVRDFSYEQY
TRBJ1-1,-,10,TRBV7-9,ASSSQYTEAF
TRBJ2-7,TRBD2,14,TRBV4-3,ASSQDWLAGNYEQY
TRBJ1-1,-,11,TRBV19,ATKRGSYTEAF
TRBJ2-1,-,13,TRBV15,ATSRGGTGTNEQF
TRBJ1-6,-,13,TRBV19,ASTGSSSYNSPLH
TRBJ1-1,-,13,TRBV19,ASSIDGSINTEAF
TRBJ1-5,TRBD1,13,TRBV18,ASSLDRDRNQPQH
TRBJ1-4,-,13,TRBV7-2,ASSFGSSARQKLF
TRBJ2-5,TRBD1,12,TRBV29-1,SVRSGTAQETQY
TRBJ1-3,TRBD1,11,TRBV29-1,SARQGARDTIY
TRBJ1-2,-,14,TRBV19,ASSRGVGAGGYGYT
TRBJ1-3,-,14,TRBV5-6,ASSPNAGAPGNTIY
TRBJ2-1,-,12,TRBV6-4,ASSVVGMIDEQF
TRBJ1-6,TRBD1,14,TRBV7-2,ASSSDRAIYNSPLH
TRBJ1-1,TRBD1,16,TRBV6-2/TRBV6-3,ASSYSRQGAIMNTEAF
TRBJ1-3,TRBD1,12,TRBV5-1,ASSRDSSGNTIY
TRBJ2-1,-,11,TRBV6-5,ASKGLGYNEQF
TRBJ2-5,-,12,TRBV6-5,ASKLPGFQETQY
TRBJ2-6,-,12,TRBV7-9,ASSLEGQALVLT
TRBJ2-5,TRBD1,13,TRBV18,ASSPPDRGEETQY
TRBJ2-5,TRBD2,14,TRBV9,ASSVGASGTQETQY
TRBJ2-1,-,13,TRBV5-1,ASSEGGTTYNEQF
TRBJ2-1,-,9,TRBV3-1/TRBV3-2,ACGLGNEQF
TRBJ2-3,-,15,TRBV3-1/TRBV3-2,ASSQGPVAESTDTQY
TRBJ2-5,TRBD1,11,TRBV10-3,AIRAGGLETQY
TRBJ1-4,TRBD1,15,TRBV2,ASSLLGQGSLGEKLF
TRBJ2-2,-,14,TRBV7-9,ASSLGGTANTGELF